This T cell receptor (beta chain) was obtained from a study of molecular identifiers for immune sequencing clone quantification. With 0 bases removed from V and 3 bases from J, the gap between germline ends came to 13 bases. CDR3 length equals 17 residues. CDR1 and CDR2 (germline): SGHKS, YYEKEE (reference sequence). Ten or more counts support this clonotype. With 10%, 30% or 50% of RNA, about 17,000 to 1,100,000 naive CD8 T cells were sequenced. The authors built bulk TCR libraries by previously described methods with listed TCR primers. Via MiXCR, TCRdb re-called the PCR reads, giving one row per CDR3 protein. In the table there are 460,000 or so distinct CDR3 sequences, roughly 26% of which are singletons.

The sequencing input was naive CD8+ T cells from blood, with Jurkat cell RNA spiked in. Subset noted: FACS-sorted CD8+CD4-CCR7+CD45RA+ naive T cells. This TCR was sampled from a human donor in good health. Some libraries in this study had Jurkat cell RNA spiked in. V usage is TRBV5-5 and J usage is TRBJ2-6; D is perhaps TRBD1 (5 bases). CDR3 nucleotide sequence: TGTGCCAGCAGCTTGGAGGCAGGGTGGTTTGGGGCCAACGTCCTGACTTTC. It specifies CASSLEAGWFGANVLTF.